One and the same sample provided the 13 T cell receptor beta chains below, sequenced in a study of T cell changes during pregnancy in multiple sclerosis. TCRdb's table, derived via immunoSEQ multiplex PCR, lists solely in-frame clones and lacks some. The sample consists of tens of thousands of clones, approximately 90% of them appearing once. Sequencing used CD4+ T cells from peripheral blood mononuclear cells, obtained before pregnancy. These TCRs come from a female donor with multiple sclerosis, enrolled in a pregnancy study.

The rearrangement links TRBV7-9 to TRBJ2-7; 7 bases match TRBD1. Unmatched junction bases numbered 5, after V lost 1 base and J lost 2 bases. Per the germline V gene, CDR1 is SEHNR and CDR2 is FQNEAQ (reference sequence). There are 15 residues in the CDR3. CDR3 region: CASSLEGGSAYEQYF. The CDR3, as DNA: TGTGCCAGCAGCTTAGAAGGGGGCAGTGCCTACGAGCAGTACTTC.

The rearrangement links TRBV7-3 to TRBJ2-2; 7 bases agree with TRBD1. The CDR3 is made up of 15 amino acids. V was pared by 9 bases and J by 5 bases, with 12 bases of the junction left unmatched. Per germline, CDR1 SGHTA and CDR2 FQGTGA. The CDR3, as DNA: TGTGCCAGTCGAAATTCCGGGACAGCGACCGGGGAGCTGTTTTTT. The encoded protein is CASRNSGTATGELFF.

This chain links TRBV25-1 with TRBJ1-6; 8 nucleotides align to TRBD1. Trimming at V came to 6 bases and at J to 9 bases, leaving 13 bases not matched to a gene. Germline V gene sequence: CDR1 MGHDK, CDR2 SYGVNS. CDR3 length: 16 residues. The CDR3 spells CASRATGAKGRSPLHF. CDR3 nucleotides: TGTGCCAGCAGGGCGACAGGGGCCAAGGGACGTTCACCCCTCCACTTT.

The gene calls are TRBV6-5 and TRBJ2-5; 10 nucleotides agree with TRBD2. CDR3 size: 15 residues. Per germline, CDR1 MNHEY and CDR2 SVGAGI. V was clipped by 6 bases and J by 3 bases; unmatched bases: 7. CDR3 in DNA: TGTGCCAGCAGCAGCCCTAGCGGGAGCAAAGAGACCCAGTACTTC. Protein product: CASSSPSGSKETQYF.

This clone has just one count. The gene calls are TRBV9 and TRBJ1-1; the match to TRBD1 covers 9 bases. J lost 1 base, V lost 4 bases, and 14 bases had no gene match. The CDR3 runs to 18 residues. Germline V gene data show CDR1 as SGDLS and CDR2 as YYNGEE. In DNA, the CDR3 is TGTGCCAGCAGCAACAAGCCACTGACAGGGGGGGCGAACACTGAAGCTTTCTTT. This gives the protein CASSNKPLTGGANTEAFF.

This sequence joins TRBV19 and TRBJ1-5; no definite D call. The V and J ends lost 9 bases and 0 bases respectively, with 18 bases between them. CDR1 and CDR2 (germline): LNHDA, SQIVND (reference sequence). CDR3 length: 16 residues. CDR3 nucleotides: TGTGCCAGCATGGCGGGCTCTTGGTATAGCAATCAGCCCCAGCATTTT. Translation: CASMAGSWYSNQPQHF.

The rearrangement links TRBV27 to TRBJ2-2; 7 bases are a match to TRBD1. V dropped 5 bases and J dropped 3; count of bases not matched to a gene: 3. The V gene's germline CDR1 is MNHEY and CDR2 SMNVEV (reference sequence). This CDR3 region has 14 residues. The CDR3 region is CASSPTGDTGELFF. For the CDR3, the DNA is TGTGCCAGCAGTCCAACAGGGGACACCGGGGAGCTGTTTTTT.

This chain connects TRBV19 to TRBJ2-6; D gene uncertain. Germline V gives CDR1 LNHDA, CDR2 SQIVND (reference sequence). Trimming cost V 6 bases and J 2 bases, with 8 bases left between them. There are 14 residues in the CDR3. Written as DNA, the CDR3 is TGTGCCAGTAGGAGCCATACTGGGGCCAACGTCCTGACTTTC. This sequence encodes CASRSHTGANVLTF.

This sequence joins TRBV7-9 and TRBJ2-7; 10 bases line up with TRBD2. The CDR3 runs to 16 residues. Germline V CDR1 and CDR2: SEHNR, FQNEAQ (reference sequence). Trimming cost V 4 bases and J 3 bases; bases outside gene matches: 9. The CDR3 bases are TGTGCCAGCAGCTCAGCCCTAACTAGCGGGAACTACGAGCAGTACTTC. Its translation is CASSSALTSGNYEQYF.

The rearrangement uses TRBV5-6 and TRBJ1-2, with D perhaps matching TRBD1 (5 bases). V dropped 0 bases and J dropped 5 bases, with 8 bases sitting between them. This CDR3 has 13 residues. Germline lookup yields CDR1 SGHDT and CDR2 YYEEEE. CDR3 DNA: TGTGCCAGCAGCTTGGACAGGACATATGGCTACACCTTC. Translated: CASSLDRTYGYTF.

The V gene is TRBV5-1, the J gene TRBJ2-1; 9 positions agree with TRBD2. The J segment lost 5 bases and the V segment lost 1 base, leaving 4 bases of the junction unmatched. This CDR3 has 15 amino acids. Germline V gene data show CDR1 as SGHRS and CDR2 as YFSETQ. DNA of the CDR3: TGCGCCAGCAGCTTGTCTGCGGGGGGGCACAATGAGCAGTTCTTC. Amino acid sequence: CASSLSAGGHNEQFF.

On this clone: Other DNA sequences in the same sample also yield this CDR3. The rearrangement links TRBV11-3 to TRBJ2-7, with 7 bases aligning to TRBD1. The length of the CDR3 is 14 residues. Germline assignment: CDR1 SGHNT and CDR2 YENEEA. Germline trimming cut 5 bases from V and 0 bases from J; bases unmatched to any gene: 4. CDR3 residues: CASSLGQSSYEQYF. CDR3 nucleotide sequence: TGTGCCAGCAGCCTGGGACAGAGCTCCTACGAGCAGTACTTC.

The chain links TRBV6-1 to TRBJ1-2, with D perhaps TRBD1 (6 bases). V was clipped by 0 bases and J by 10 bases, with 12 bases between them. Germline lookup yields CDR1 MNHNS and CDR2 SASEGT. CDR3 length: 13 amino acids. The CDR3 nucleotides read TGTGCCAGCAGTGAAGCCTGGACAGCAACCTACACCTTC. Its protein is CASSEAWTATYTF.